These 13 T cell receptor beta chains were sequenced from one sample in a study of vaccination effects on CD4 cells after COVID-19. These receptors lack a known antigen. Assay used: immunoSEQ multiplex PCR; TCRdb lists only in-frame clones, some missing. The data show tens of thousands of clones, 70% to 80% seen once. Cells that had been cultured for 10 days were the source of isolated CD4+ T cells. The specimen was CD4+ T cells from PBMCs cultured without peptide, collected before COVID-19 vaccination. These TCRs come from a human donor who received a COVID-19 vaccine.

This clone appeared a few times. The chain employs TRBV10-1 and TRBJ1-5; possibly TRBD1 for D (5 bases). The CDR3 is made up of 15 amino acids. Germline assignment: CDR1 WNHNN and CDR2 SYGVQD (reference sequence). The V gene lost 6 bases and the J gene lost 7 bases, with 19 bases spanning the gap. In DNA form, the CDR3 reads TGCGCCAGCAGGCCCCCTCGGGGGGTGGGACAGCCCCAGCATTTT. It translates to CASRPPRGVGQPQHF.

CDR3 nucleotides: TGTGCCAGTTCCGACTCCGGGGGGCTCGAGCAGTACGTC. Protein sequence: CASSDSGGLEQYV. The V and J genes are TRBV19 and TRBJ2-7; D perhaps matches TRBD2 (7 bases). Per the germline V gene, CDR1 is LNHDA and CDR2 is SQIVND (reference sequence). The V and J ends lost 8 bases and 6 bases respectively, with 17 bases between them. This CDR3 comprises 13 residues.

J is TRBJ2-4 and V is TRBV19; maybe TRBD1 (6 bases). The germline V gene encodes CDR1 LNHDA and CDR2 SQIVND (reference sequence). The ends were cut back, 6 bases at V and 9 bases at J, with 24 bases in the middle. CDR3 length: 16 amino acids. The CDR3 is CASSPPGTIRGGIQYF. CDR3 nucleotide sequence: TGTGCCAGTAGCCCTCCCGGGACAATCAGAGGGGGCATTCAGTACTTC.

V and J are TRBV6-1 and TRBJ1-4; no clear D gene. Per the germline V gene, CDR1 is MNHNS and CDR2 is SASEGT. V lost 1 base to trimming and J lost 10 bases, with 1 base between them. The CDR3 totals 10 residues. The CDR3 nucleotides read TGTGCCAGCAGTGAAGGAAAACTGTTTTTT. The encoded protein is CASSEGKLFF.

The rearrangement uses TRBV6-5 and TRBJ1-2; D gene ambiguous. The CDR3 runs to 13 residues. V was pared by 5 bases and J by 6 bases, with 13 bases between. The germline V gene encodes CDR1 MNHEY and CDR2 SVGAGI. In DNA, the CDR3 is TGTGCCAGCAGTCTGGTAATGGGTGATGGCTACACCTTC. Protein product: CASSLVMGDGYTF.

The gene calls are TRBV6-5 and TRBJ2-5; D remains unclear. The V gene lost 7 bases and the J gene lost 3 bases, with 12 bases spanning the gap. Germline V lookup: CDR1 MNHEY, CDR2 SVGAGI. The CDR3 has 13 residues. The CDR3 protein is CASIDPNKETQYF. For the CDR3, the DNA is TGTGCCAGCATCGACCCAAACAAAGAGACCCAGTACTTC.

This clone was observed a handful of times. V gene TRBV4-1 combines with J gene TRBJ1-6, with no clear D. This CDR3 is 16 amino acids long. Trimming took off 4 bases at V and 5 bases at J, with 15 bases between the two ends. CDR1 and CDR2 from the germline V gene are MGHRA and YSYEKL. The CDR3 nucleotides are TGCGCCAGCAGCCGATTCCCGGGAGATAATAATTCACCCCTCCACTTT. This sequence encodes CASSRFPGDNNSPLHF.

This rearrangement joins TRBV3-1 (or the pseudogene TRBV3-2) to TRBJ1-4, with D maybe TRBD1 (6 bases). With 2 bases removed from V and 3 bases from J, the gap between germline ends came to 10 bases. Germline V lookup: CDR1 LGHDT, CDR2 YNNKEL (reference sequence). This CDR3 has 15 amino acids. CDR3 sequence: CASSQTGIPNEKLFF. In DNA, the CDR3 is TGTGCCAGCAGCCAAACAGGGATTCCTAATGAAAAACTGTTTTTT.

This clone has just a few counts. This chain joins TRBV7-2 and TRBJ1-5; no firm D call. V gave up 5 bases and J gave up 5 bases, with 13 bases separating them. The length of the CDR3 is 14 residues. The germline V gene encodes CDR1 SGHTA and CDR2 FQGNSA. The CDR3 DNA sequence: TGTGCCAGCAGCGCCTACTTTCAAGATCAGCCCCAGCATTTT. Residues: CASSAYFQDQPQHF.

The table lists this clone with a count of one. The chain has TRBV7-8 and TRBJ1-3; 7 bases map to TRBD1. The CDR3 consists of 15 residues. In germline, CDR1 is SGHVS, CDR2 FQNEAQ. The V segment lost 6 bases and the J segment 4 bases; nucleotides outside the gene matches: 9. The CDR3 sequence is CASSPGRGHGNTIYF. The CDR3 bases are TGTGCCAGCAGTCCCGGGAGGGGGCACGGAAACACCATATATTTT.

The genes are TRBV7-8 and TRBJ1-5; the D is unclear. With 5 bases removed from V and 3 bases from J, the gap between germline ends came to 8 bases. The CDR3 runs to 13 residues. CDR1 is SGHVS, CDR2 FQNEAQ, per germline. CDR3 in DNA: TGTGCCAGCAGCCCTAGGAACAATCAGCCCCAGCATTTT. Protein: CASSPRNNQPQHF.

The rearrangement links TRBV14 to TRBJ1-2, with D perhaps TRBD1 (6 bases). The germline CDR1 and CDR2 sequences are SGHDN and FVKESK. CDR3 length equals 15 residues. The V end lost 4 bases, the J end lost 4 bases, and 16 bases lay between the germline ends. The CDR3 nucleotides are TGTGCCAGCAGCCCCCCGGGGGCTTTGAGCTATGGCTACACCTTC. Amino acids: CASSPPGALSYGYTF.

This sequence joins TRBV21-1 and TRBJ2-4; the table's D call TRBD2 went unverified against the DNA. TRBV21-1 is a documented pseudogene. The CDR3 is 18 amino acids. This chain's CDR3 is CASSLKTAGFRAKNIQYF. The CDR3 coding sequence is TGTGCCAGCAGTCTCAAGACCGCGGGGTTCAGGGCCAAAAACATTCAGTACTTC.